What follows are 32 T cell receptor beta chains derived from one specimen sequenced in a study of blood T cell repertoires in COVID-19. Repertoires were generated with immunoSEQ multiplex PCR, while TCRdb's copy carries only in-frame clones and drops some. The profile shows approximately 70,000 clones, around 80% of them singletons. The sequenced material came from peripheral blood. The source of these receptors is a man aged 60-69 years with active or convalescent COVID-19.

The chain has TRBV7-6 and TRBJ2-7; the match to TRBD1 covers 7 bases. This CDR3 comprises 15 residues. The J segment lost 2 bases and the V segment lost 6 bases, leaving 10 bases of the junction unmatched. Germline V gives CDR1 SGHVS, CDR2 FNYEAQ. The CDR3 reads CASRNPGTDTYEQYF. In nucleotides, the CDR3 is TGTGCCAGCAGGAACCCGGGGACAGACACCTACGAGCAGTACTTC.

V usage is TRBV11-2 and J usage is TRBJ2-3; 7 nucleotides align to TRBD1. The CDR3 has 13 residues. CDR1 and CDR2 from the germline V gene are SGHAT and FQNNGV. After removal of 5 bases from V and 9 bases from J, the junction contained 8 bases not matched to a gene. The CDR3 bases are TGTGCCAGCAGCCCCACTCGACAGGGAACGCAGTATTTT. Encoded protein: CASSPTRQGTQYF.

This chain connects TRBV10-3 to TRBJ2-7, with D perhaps TRBD2 (5 bases). Per germline, CDR1 ENHRY and CDR2 SYGVKD. V gave up 3 bases and J gave up 9 bases, with 9 bases separating them. The CDR3 has 11 residues. CDR3 nucleotides: TGTGCCATCAGTGAAGAGGGTAGGCAGTACTTC. It encodes CAISEEGRQYF.

This clone was seen a few times. The rearrangement joins TRBV30 to TRBJ2-5, with 11 bases identical to TRBD1. The V gene's germline CDR1 is GTSNPN and CDR2 SVGIG (reference sequence). V trimming: 1 base; J trimming: 2 bases; junction bases outside the gene matches: 9. The CDR3 is made up of 17 amino acids. CDR3 bases: TGTGCCTGGAGTGCTTCCGGGACAGGGGGGTGGCAAGAGACCCAGTACTTC. It translates to CAWSASGTGGWQETQYF.

The gene calls are TRBV2 and TRBJ2-7; possibly TRBD2 for D (5 bases). Per germline, CDR1 SNHLY and CDR2 FYNNEI. Deletions cut 8 bases from V and 5 bases from J, with 13 bases between. CDR3 length equals 12 residues. This CDR3 reads CASAKNGDEQYF. The CDR3 DNA is TGTGCCAGCGCCAAGAACGGGGACGAGCAGTACTTC.

The chain recombines TRBV12-3 or TRBV12-4 with TRBJ1-2; TRBD1 aligns across 8 bases. The length of the CDR3 is 13 residues. V was clipped by 1 base and J by 5 bases; unmatched bases: 0. The CDR3 DNA reads as TGTGCCAGCAGTTTAGGGACAGGGTATGGCTACACCTTC. Amino acid sequence: CASSLGTGYGYTF.

V and J are TRBV4-1 and TRBJ2-3; 15 bases align to TRBD2. V lost 4 bases and J lost 0; bases outside the gene matches: 5. There are 18 residues in the CDR3. Germline lookup yields CDR1 MGHRA and CDR2 YSYEKL. The CDR3 region has the DNA TGCGCCAGCAGCCTGGGGACTAGCGGGGGGCCTAGCACAGATACGCAGTATTTT. Protein: CASSLGTSGGPSTDTQYF.

The J gene is TRBJ2-7, the V gene TRBV3-1 (or the pseudogene TRBV3-2); D uncertain. Germline assignment: CDR1 LGHDT and CDR2 YNNKEL (reference sequence). The CDR3 length is 12 residues. The V and J ends lost 4 bases and 6 bases respectively, with 10 bases between them. CDR3 protein: CASSPGSGEQYF. DNA for the CDR3: TGTGCCAGCAGCCCCGGATCGGGCGAGCAGTACTTC.

The chain couples TRBV19 to TRBJ2-2, with 7 bases identical to TRBD2. The CDR3 covers 15 residues. Germline-derived CDR1 and CDR2 are LNHDA and SQIVND (reference sequence). V shed 6 bases, J shed 2 bases, and the junction held 6 bases outside the gene matches. The CDR3 here is CASRLGGGNTGELFF. The CDR3 DNA reads as TGTGCCAGTAGGTTGGGCGGGGGTAACACCGGGGAGCTGTTTTTT. The full variable domain, rest sourced from reference TRBV19 and TRBJ2-2, is DGGITQSPKYLFRKEGQNVTLSCEQNLNHDAMYWYRQDPGQGLRLIYYSQIVNDFQKGDIAEGYSVSREKKESFPLTVTSAQKNPTAFYLCASRLGGGNTGELFFGEGSRLTVL.

The V gene is TRBV24-1, the J gene TRBJ2-3; TRBD1 aligns across 10 bases. J lost 4 bases, V lost 3 bases, and 6 bases had no gene match. Germline V gene lookup returns CDR1 KGHDR and CDR2 SFDVKD. The CDR3 is made up of 16 amino acids. The CDR3 DNA reads as TGTGCCACCAGTGATCTGGGGACAGGGGAAGCAGATACGCAGTATTTT. Residues: CATSDLGTGEADTQYF.

The genes are TRBV4-1 and TRBJ1-5; the match to TRBD1 covers 7 bases. Germline V gives CDR1 MGHRA, CDR2 YSYEKL. This CDR3 spans 15 amino acids. With V trimmed by 4 bases and J by 10 bases, 13 bases remained unmatched. The CDR3: CASSLPDREVSPQHF. The CDR3 coding sequence is TGCGCCAGCAGCCTCCCTGACAGGGAGGTCAGCCCCCAGCATTTT.

The genes are TRBV27 and TRBJ2-6; weak D call: TRBD1 (6 bases). V was clipped by 4 bases and J by 3 bases, with 10 bases between them. The CDR3 sequence is 15 residues long. The germline V gene encodes CDR1 MNHEY and CDR2 SMNVEV (reference sequence). The chain's CDR3 is CASSSTGSGANVLTF. In DNA, the CDR3 is TGTGCCAGCAGTTCAACAGGGAGTGGGGCCAACGTCCTGACTTTC. Full variable domain (rest looked up from reference TRBV27 and TRBJ2-6): EAQVTQNPRYLITVTGKKLTVTCSQNMNHEYMSWYRQDPGLGLRQIYYSMNVEVTDKGDVPEGYKVSRKEKRNFPLILESPSPNQTSLYFCASSSTGSGANVLTFGAGSRLTVL.

The chain uses TRBV2 and TRBJ1-5; tentative D call: TRBD1 (5 bases). Per the germline V gene, CDR1 is SNHLY and CDR2 is FYNNEI. V lost 10 bases and J lost 0, with 13 bases in between. The CDR3 loop spans 14 amino acids. The CDR3 protein is CATRQPYSNQPQHF. In nucleotides, the CDR3 is TGTGCCACAAGACAGCCTTATAGCAATCAGCCCCAGCATTTT.

The chain joins TRBV27 to TRBJ1-4; 7 nucleotides align to TRBD1. The CDR3 has 11 amino acids. Per the germline V gene, CDR1 is MNHEY and CDR2 is SMNVEV (reference sequence). Losses at the gene ends were 7 bases for V and 10 bases for J; bases not matched to a gene: 3. The CDR3 sequence is CASTSGGKLFF. CDR3 bases: TGTGCCAGCACCTCAGGGGGAAAACTGTTTTTT.

The sample holds a few counts of this clone. The chain recombines TRBV28 with TRBJ1-6; 7 bases are shared with TRBD1. Losses at the gene ends were 3 bases for V and 10 bases for J; bases not matched to a gene: 9. The CDR3 length is 15 residues. Germline-derived CDR1 and CDR2 are MDHEN and SYDVKM. This CDR3 is CASSFLDRVVSPLHF. In DNA form, the CDR3 reads TGTGCCAGCAGTTTTTTAGACAGGGTAGTCTCACCCCTCCACTTT.

The gene calls are TRBV7-9 and TRBJ2-7, with D maybe TRBD1 (5 bases). CDR1 and CDR2 from the germline V gene are SEHNR and FQNEAQ (reference sequence). Trimming pared 0 bases from V and 2 bases from J, leaving 11 bases between. The CDR3 runs 15 residues. The CDR3 nucleotides are TGTGCCAGCAGCTTAGCGCTGTCAGGGACCTACGAGCAGTACTTC. This sequence encodes CASSLALSGTYEQYF.

This chain uses TRBV29-1 with TRBJ2-1, with TRBD1 matching 11 bases. This CDR3 comprises 15 residues. CDR1 SQVTM and CDR2 ANQGSEA come from the germline V gene. Trimming at V came to 3 bases and at J to 3 bases, leaving 4 bases not matched to a gene. The CDR3 DNA is TGCAGCGTTGAGGGACAGGGGGGCTACTACAATGAGCAGTTCTTC. Residues: CSVEGQGGYYNEQFF.

The chain combines TRBV19 with TRBJ1-5; 9 nucleotides line up with TRBD1. Germline lookup yields CDR1 LNHDA and CDR2 SQIVND (reference sequence). Losses at the gene ends were 5 bases for V and 3 bases for J; bases not matched to a gene: 8. There are 16 residues in the CDR3. The CDR3 sequence is CASSAPGTGNNQPQHF. CDR3 sequence (DNA): TGTGCCAGTAGTGCCCCCGGGACAGGGAACAATCAGCCCCAGCATTTT.

This clone was seen many times. V gene TRBV27 combines with J gene TRBJ2-5; TRBD2 aligns across 11 bases. Trimming removed 6 bases from V and 1 base from J; junction bases left unmatched: 7. CDR1 MNHEY and CDR2 SMNVEV come from the germline V gene (reference sequence). The CDR3 length is 16 residues. For the CDR3, the DNA is TGTGCCAGCAGGACCGGGACTAGCGGATCCCAAGAGACCCAGTACTTC. As protein: CASRTGTSGSQETQYF.

The chain is built from TRBV7-9 and TRBJ2-5, with D unclear. Trimming left V 1 base short and J 0 bases short, with 6 bases between. The CDR3 contains 14 residues. CDR1 SEHNR and CDR2 FQNEAQ come from the germline V gene (reference sequence). The CDR3 sequence is CASSLDSNQETQYF. The DNA for the CDR3 is TGTGCCAGCAGCTTAGACAGCAACCAAGAGACCCAGTACTTC.

The rearrangement links TRBV27 to TRBJ2-1; maybe TRBD1 (6 bases). Germline V gene lookup returns CDR1 MNHEY and CDR2 SMNVEV (reference sequence). The CDR3 loop spans 18 amino acids. Trimming took off 1 base at V and 3 bases at J, with 19 bases between the two ends. The CDR3 nucleotides are TGTGCCAGCAGTTTATTTTATACCGGGACAACGATCTACAATGAGCAGTTCTTC. Protein: CASSLFYTGTTIYNEQFF.

The chain is built from TRBV28 and TRBJ2-4, with TRBD2 matching over 9 bases. Germline V gene lookup returns CDR1 MDHEN and CDR2 SYDVKM. V lost 1 base to trimming and J lost 5 bases; unmatched junction nucleotides: 6. This CDR3 contains 16 residues. DNA of the CDR3: TGTGCCAGCAGTTTATTGGGTAGCGGGGGCCAAAACATTCAGTACTTC. Translating gives CASSLLGSGGQNIQYF. The full variable domain, completed using reference TRBV28 and TRBJ2-4, is DVKVTQSSRYLVKRTGEKVFLECVQDMDHENMFWYRQDPGLGLRLIYFSYDVKMKEKGDIPEGYSVSREKKERFSLILESASTNQTSMYLCASSLLGSGGQNIQYFGAGTRLSVL.

As DNA, the CDR3 is TGTGCCAGCAGCTTTCTCGATCAGCCCCAGCATTTT. Encoded protein: CASSFLDQPQHF. J is TRBJ1-5 and V is TRBV5-4; D is unresolved. Germline-derived CDR1 and CDR2 are SGHNT and YYREEE (reference sequence). V lost 2 bases to trimming and J lost 5 bases, with 5 bases between them. CDR3 size: 12 residues.

The rearrangement links TRBV27 to TRBJ1-4, with 9 bases aligning to TRBD1. V lost 3 bases and J lost 8; bases outside the gene matches: 4. The CDR3 extends over 14 amino acids. Germline V gene sequence: CDR1 MNHEY, CDR2 SMNVEV (reference sequence). CDR3 residues: CASSFGTGLEKLFF. In DNA form, the CDR3 reads TGTGCCAGCAGTTTCGGGACAGGGTTAGAAAAACTGTTTTTT.

The V call is TRBV4-2, the J call TRBJ2-2; D unresolved. Trimming stripped 3 bases from V and 2 bases from J, with 7 bases between. Per germline, CDR1 LGHNA and CDR2 YNFKEQ. There are 14 residues in the CDR3. CDR3 coding DNA: TGTGCCAGCAGCCAGCGTAGTAACACCGGGGAGCTGTTTTTT. Translation gives CASSQRSNTGELFF.

The chain couples TRBV24-1 to TRBJ1-5; 8 bases agree with TRBD1. J gave up 5 bases and V 9 bases, and 8 bases lay outside the gene matches. This CDR3 contains 14 residues. CDR1 is KGHDR, CDR2 SFDVKD, per germline. The CDR3 nucleotides read TGTGCCACCGGCCCAGGGGGCTGGGATCAGCCCCAGCATTTT. This translates into CATGPGGWDQPQHF.

The chain combines TRBV5-6 with TRBJ2-3, with 10 bases matching TRBD2. Germline trimming cut 2 bases from V and 11 bases from J; bases unmatched to any gene: 11. Germline values: CDR1 SGHDT, CDR2 YYEEEE. The CDR3 loop spans 15 amino acids. CDR3 residues: CASSFLAGATRGQYF. DNA for the CDR3: TGTGCCAGCAGCTTTCTAGCGGGAGCTACAAGAGGGCAGTATTTT.

J is TRBJ1-4 and V is TRBV19, with D tentatively TRBD1 (6 bases). The germline V and J ends were trimmed by 3 bases and 3 bases, with 8 bases remaining between them. The CDR3 extends over 14 amino acids. The V gene's germline CDR1 is LNHDA and CDR2 SQIVND (reference sequence). The CDR3 sequence is CASSIEGANEKLFF. Here the CDR3 DNA reads TGTGCCAGTAGTATTGAGGGGGCTAATGAAAAACTGTTTTTT.

This sequence joins TRBV2 and TRBJ2-1, with 7 bases aligning to TRBD1. CDR1 is SNHLY and CDR2 is FYNNEI in the germline V gene. The trim removed 4 bases at V and 9 bases at J, leaving 9 bases unmatched. The CDR3 totals 14 residues. In nucleotides, the CDR3 is TGTGCCAGCAGTGGGGTACAGGGGCGGATTGAGCAGTTCTTC. Residues: CASSGVQGRIEQFF.

The chain combines TRBV5-4 with TRBJ1-1; TRBD1 agrees at 7 bases. The CDR3 sequence is 15 residues long. J was trimmed by 1 base and V by 6 bases; bases with no gene match: 9. Per germline, CDR1 SGHNT and CDR2 YYREEE (reference sequence). The CDR3 sequence is CASTPPGTENTEAFF. CDR3 coding DNA: TGTGCCAGCACTCCACCCGGGACAGAGAACACTGAAGCTTTCTTT.

The rearrangement uses TRBV11-3 and TRBJ2-7; 9 bases line up with TRBD1. Germline V CDR1 and CDR2: SGHNT, YENEEA. This CDR3 is 12 amino acids long. V trimming: 1 base; J trimming: 10 bases; junction bases outside the gene matches: 2. In DNA, the CDR3 is TGTGCCAGCAGCTTAGGACAGGGGGAACAGTACTTC. The encoded protein is CASSLGQGEQYF. Supplemented by reference TRBV11-3 and TRBJ2-7, the full variable domain reads EAGVVQSPRYKIIEKKQPVAFWCNPISGHNTLYWYLQNLGQGPELLIRYENEEAVDDSQLPKDRFSAERLKGVDSTLKIQPAELGDSAVYLCASSLGQGEQYFGPGTRLTVT.

The chain carries TRBV6-5 and TRBJ2-1; TRBD1 matches at 7 bases. Germline V lookup: CDR1 MNHEY, CDR2 SVGAGI. V lost 5 bases and J lost 6; bases outside the gene matches: 10. The CDR3 runs 15 residues. Here the CDR3 DNA reads TGTGCCAGCAGTCGGCCGGGACAGCCGATCAATGAGCAGTTCTTC. It encodes CASSRPGQPINEQFF.